The clone carrying this T cell receptor beta chain was found many times. Time point described: newly diagnosed GD, antithyroid drugs for less than 3 months. There was RNA extracted from PBMCs, and the TCR library was made from it. These data come from a study of regulatory T cells in long-lasting Graves disease. Arm-PCR with iRepertoire HTBI primers amplified the CDR3 regions for these TCR beta libraries. In TCRdb, the multiplex PCR reads were re-called with MiXCR into one record per CDR3 protein. Among fewer than 650,000 distinct CDR3 sequences listed, roughly 15% were seen once. The CDR3 extends over 15 amino acids. Trimming took 6 bases from V and 4 from J, leaving 15 bases between them. Germline V lookup: CDR1 MDHEN, CDR2 SYDVKM. These data were likewise used in another study, on T cells in Graves' hyperthyroidism and ophthalmopathy.

The source material was peripheral blood mononuclear cells (PBMCs), sampled at new diagnosis, from a patient treated with antithyroid drugs. This clonotype was obtained from a woman in her thirties with Graves disease. V usage is TRBV28 and J usage is TRBJ1-4, with no clear D. CDR3 nucleotide sequence: TGTGCCAGCAGGCCGGTGGGCCTTGGTAATGAAAAACTGTTTTTT. This translates into CASRPVGLGNEKLFF. The entire variable domain, with the rest obtained from reference TRBV28 and TRBJ1-4, is as follows: DVKVTQSSRYLVKRTGEKVFLECVQDMDHENMFWYRQDPGLGLRLIYFSYDVKMKEKGDIPEGYSVSREKKERFSLILESASTNQTSMYLCASRPVGLGNEKLFFGSGTQLSVL.